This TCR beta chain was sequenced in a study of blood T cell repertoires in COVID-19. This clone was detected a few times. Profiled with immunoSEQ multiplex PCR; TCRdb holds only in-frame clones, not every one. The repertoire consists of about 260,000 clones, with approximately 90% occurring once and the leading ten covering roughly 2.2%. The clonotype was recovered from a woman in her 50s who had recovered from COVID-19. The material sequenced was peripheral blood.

Written as DNA, the CDR3 is TGTGCCAGCAGCTTAAACAGTCACACTGAAGCTTTCTTT. Translation gives CASSLNSHTEAFF. The chain has TRBV7-2 and TRBJ1-1; D remains unclear. Per germline, CDR1 SGHTA and CDR2 FQGNSA. This CDR3 has 13 residues. Trimming shortened V by 2 bases and J by 3 bases, and 7 bases separated the two germline ends.